This T cell receptor (beta chain) was recorded in a study of molecular identifiers for immune sequencing clone quantification. One entry per CDR3 protein, called by TCRdb with MiXCR from the PCR reads. The sample consists of about 510,000 distinct CDR3 sequences, under 30% of them appearing once. The germline gives CDR1 DFQATT, CDR2 SNEGSKA (reference sequence). The CDR3 sequence is 15 residues long. Trimming removed 5 bases from V and 8 bases from J, with 22 bases in between. Naive CD8 T cells were sorted as CD8+CD4-CCR7+CD45RA+. The rearrangement uses TRBV20-1 and TRBJ2-1; possible D gene TRBD1, 5 bases. The sequenced sample was naive CD8+ T cells from blood, with Jurkat cell RNA spiked in. Subset denoted: FACS-sorted CD8+CD4-CCR7+CD45RA+ naive T cells. The receptor was isolated from a human donor in good health. Some libraries in this study had Jurkat cell RNA spiked in. The CDR3 DNA follows: TGCAGTGCTTCCGACAGATCTAAGGTTCTCGATGAGCAGTTCTTC. Its protein is CSASDRSKVLDEQFF.